Described below is a single T cell receptor (beta chain) sequence and its context. The antigen remains undetermined. TCRdb reanalysed the reads using MiXCR and keeps one entry per CDR3 protein. The sample records tens of thousands of distinct CDR3 sequences, 20% to 25% being singletons. This entry is derived from a study of T cell repertoires in cytomegalovirus infection. For the study at large: Indicated by public TCR beta signatures were CMV infection and matching HLA type.

Germline V gives CDR1 SGHNT, CDR2 YYREEE (reference sequence). Trimming stripped 1 base from V and 0 bases from J, with 11 bases between. This CDR3 comprises 16 residues. The chain uses TRBV5-4 and TRBJ2-1; D remains ambiguous. The source material was CD8+ T cells from cultured PBMCs, sampled from culture after CMV antigen stimulation. The origin of this receptor is a human donor in good health (CMV status not recorded). Some clones in this sample may be carry-over from other donors' samples. The DNA of the CDR3 is TGTGCCAGCAGCTTGCGTTTCGCTAACTCCTACAATGAGCAGTTCTTC. Amino acids: CASSLRFANSYNEQFF.